This T cell receptor beta chain was profiled in a study of shared clonotypes between healthy human individuals. In the sorted-subset replicate PCRs, 200 ng DNA, 25,000 to 30,000 T cell genomes, was used. Per the original methods: ImmunoSEQ only sent back junction sequences with no quality scores, so filtering was done differently. Profiled with immunoSEQ multiplex PCR; TCRdb holds only in-frame clones, not every one. Clone size and the V and J calls come from that table; the DNA yielded D and trimming. The sample has over a million clones, 75% to 80% seen once; the top ten hold under 0.8%. This clone showed up many times. The antigen is undetermined. Germline V CDR1 and CDR2: SNHLY, FYNNEI. The V end lost 6 bases, the J end lost 5 bases, and 10 bases lay between the germline ends. This CDR3 is built from 13 residues. Findings and caveats of the study: Clonotype sharing across a few donors was observed for around 4.5% of naive CD4 clonotypes. Non-shared clonotypes had lower generation probabilities than clonotypes shared by all four sorted-subset donors.

The receptor comes from a man between 18 and 29 years old in good health. Some clones in this sample may be carry-over from other donors' samples. The sample comprised memory CD4+ T cells from PBMCs. The sample's subset: CD45RA-negative fraction. The chain combines TRBV2 with TRBJ2-2; D might be TRBD2 (5 bases). The CDR3 DNA follows: TGTGCCAGCAGAGAGGGTCGGACCGGGGAGCTGTTTTTT. Protein: CASREGRTGELFF.